This T cell receptor (beta chain) was sequenced in a study of cytomegalovirus exposure and HLA in healthy donors. V lost 3 bases and J lost 1, with 13 bases in between. CDR3 length equals 16 residues. Germline-derived CDR1 and CDR2 are KGHSH and LQKENI. Primers for the PCR totalled 60 Vbeta and 13 Jbeta. Generated by immunoSEQ multiplex PCR, the TCRdb table keeps only in-frame clones and is missing some. The sample totals under 200,000 clones; its top ten clones hold roughly 0.83%. The chain has TRBV18 and TRBJ1-5; D remains unclear. Input material: PBMCs. This clonotype was obtained from a young woman in good health and CMV-seropositive. The CDR3 DNA is TGTGCCAGCTCACCTACCGCTGGCGGAAGCAATCAGCCCCAGCATTTT. Translating gives CASSPTAGGSNQPQHF.